This entry features one T cell receptor beta chain sequence. The data derive from a study of regulatory T cells in long-lasting Graves disease. Study-level information: Newly diagnosed Graves' patients took antithyroid drugs under 3 months.

Indicated time point: newly diagnosed GD, antithyroid drugs for less than 3 months. Preparation of the TCR library used RNA extracted from PBMCs. The V and J ends lost 0 bases and 6 bases respectively, with 12 bases between them. The CDR3 spans 15 residues. CDR1 is LGHNA and CDR2 is YNFKEQ in the germline V gene. Arm-PCR of CDR3 regions with iRepertoire HTBI primers generated TCR beta libraries. TCRdb itself ran the multiplex PCR reads through MiXCR, one entry per CDR3 protein. This sample has about 620,000 distinct CDR3 sequences; approximately 15% occur once, and the top ten carry 18%. These same data were also listed under a study on T cells in Graves' hyperthyroidism and ophthalmopathy. That report adds: It was a median about 6.5 months before onset that the model predicted ophthalmopathy.

The source is a woman in her twenties or thirties with Graves disease. The specimen was peripheral blood mononuclear cells (PBMCs), collected at new diagnosis, from a patient treated with antithyroid drugs. The V gene is TRBV4-2, the J gene TRBJ2-1; D is ambiguous. This CDR3 is CASSQETPVFNEQFF. CDR3 in DNA: TGTGCCAGCAGCCAAGAAACCCCCGTGTTCAATGAGCAGTTCTTC.